Listed here are 28 T cell receptor beta chains from one sample, sequenced in a study of regulatory T cells in long-lasting Graves disease. Time point reported: persistent/refractory GD, antithyroid drugs over 5 years with positive TRAb. Construction of the TCR library relied on RNA isolated from PBMCs. iRepertoire HTBI primers and Arm-PCR of CDR3 regions built TCR beta libraries. MiXCR was run by TCRdb on the multiplex PCR reads, yielding one entry per CDR3 protein. The sample lists 360,000 or so distinct CDR3 sequences; approximately 23% were seen once. The specimen was peripheral blood mononuclear cells (PBMCs), collected when the disease was refractory, from a patient treated with antithyroid drugs. Receptors originate from a middle-aged woman with Graves disease.

This clonotype was seen ten or more times. The V call is TRBV5-1, the J call TRBJ1-1; D is undetermined. CDR3 length equals 14 residues. Germline V gene lookup returns CDR1 SGHRS and CDR2 YFSETQ. Between the trimmed V and J ends, which lost 4 bases and 1 base, there was a span of 11 bases. CDR3 in DNA: TGCGCCAGCAGCATCTTGGGGAAGAACACTGAAGCTTTCTTT. Amino acid sequence: CASSILGKNTEAFF.

This clonotype was seen only a few times. The chain has TRBV30 and TRBJ1-1; D is undetermined. V was shortened by 1 base and J by 6 bases, with 12 bases between the two germline ends. This CDR3 has 13 residues. Germline assignment: CDR1 GTSNPN and CDR2 SVGIG (reference sequence). The CDR3 reads CAWSGPVRAEAFF. The CDR3 DNA is TGTGCCTGGAGTGGACCTGTTCGCGCTGAAGCTTTCTTT.

This clonotype was counted only a few times. The J gene is TRBJ2-6, the V gene TRBV28, with D possibly matching TRBD2 (5 bases). This CDR3 has 17 amino acids. V was trimmed by 6 bases and J by 2 bases, leaving 17 bases between them. Germline V gene data show CDR1 as MDHEN and CDR2 as SYDVKM. The CDR3 nucleotides read TGTGCCAGCAGCGCAAGACTATTATTGGCTGGGGCCAACGTCCTGACTTTC. The encoded protein is CASSARLLLAGANVLTF.

This clonotype was found a few times. The chain uses TRBV6-2 or TRBV6-3 and TRBJ1-2, with 7 bases lining up with TRBD1. CDR3 length: 13 residues. Germline CDR1 and CDR2: MNHEY and SVGEGT. The J segment lost 4 bases and the V segment lost 4 bases, leaving 3 bases of the junction unmatched. The CDR3 bases are TGTGCCAGCAGTTCGACAGGGAGCTATGGCTACACCTTC. Its protein product is CASSSTGSYGYTF.

This clonotype was detected many times. V usage is TRBV11-2 and J usage is TRBJ2-7; 11 positions agree with TRBD1. J was trimmed by 3 bases and V by 9 bases; bases with no gene match: 10. Per germline, CDR1 SGHAT and CDR2 FQNNGV. This CDR3 is built from 15 residues. CDR3 sequence (DNA): TGTGCCAGTCAGCCCCGGACAGGGGGCTTCTACGAGCAGTACTTC. It codes for CASQPRTGGFYEQYF.

This clonotype occurred many times. The chain combines TRBV28 with TRBJ2-7; 7 nucleotides line up with TRBD1. V dropped 4 bases and J dropped 2; count of bases not matched to a gene: 8. CDR1 and CDR2 (germline): MDHEN, SYDVKM. This CDR3 is 15 amino acids long. CDR3: CASSYTGEITYEQYF. In DNA form, the CDR3 reads TGTGCCAGCAGTTACACAGGGGAAATAACCTACGAGCAGTACTTC.

This clonotype was observed at least ten times. The V and J genes are TRBV10-1 and TRBJ2-1; TRBD1 matches at 11 bases. Germline CDR1 WNHNN, CDR2 SYGVQD (reference sequence). This CDR3 has 14 amino acids. Losses at the gene ends were 4 bases for V and 7 bases for J; bases not matched to a gene: 3. The CDR3 protein is CASSVDRGRNEQFF. CDR3 bases: TGCGCCAGCAGTGTGGACAGGGGGCGAAATGAGCAGTTCTTC.

About this clonotype: A much larger clone differs from this one at a single base, so this may be a read error. This chain joins TRBV28 and TRBJ2-7; D is ambiguous. The CDR3 runs to 15 residues. Germline V lookup: CDR1 MDHEN, CDR2 SYDVKM. The CDR3 is CASGLSAQDSYEQYF. CDR3 DNA: TGTGCCAGCGGTTTATCGGCCCAGGACTCCTACGAGCAGTACTTC.

This clonotype was detected ten times or more. The chain joins TRBV7-9 to TRBJ2-7; D might be TRBD2 (6 bases). The V and J ends lost 5 bases and 5 bases respectively, with 16 bases between them. Germline V lookup: CDR1 SEHNR, CDR2 FQNEAQ (reference sequence). The CDR3 spans 14 residues. The CDR3 reads CASSPRREEDEQYF. CDR3 coding DNA: TGTGCCAGCAGCCCCCGGCGGGAAGAGGACGAGCAGTACTTC.

This chain connects TRBV4-1 to TRBJ1-1; no firm D call. Trimming removed 1 base at V and 11 bases at J, with 17 bases between. Germline V CDR1 and CDR2: MGHRA, YSYEKL. This CDR3 comprises 14 residues. In DNA, the CDR3 is TGCGCCAGCAGCCAAGTAGGTCACCCGTTGGGTGCTTTCTTT. This codes for CASSQVGHPLGAFF.

This clonotype was observed a few times. The V gene is TRBV15, the J gene TRBJ1-1; D not certain. Germline V gene sequence: CDR1 LNHNV, CDR2 YYDKDF (reference sequence). Trimming removed 1 base at V and 0 bases at J, with 6 bases between. The CDR3 contains 14 residues. The CDR3 loop is CATSRVGMNTEAFF. Written as DNA, the CDR3 is TGTGCCACCAGCAGAGTTGGAATGAACACTGAAGCTTTCTTT.

At least ten counts were recorded for this clonotype. The V and J genes are TRBV28 and TRBJ2-4, with D perhaps being TRBD1 or TRBD2 (5 bases each). The ends were cut back, 8 bases at V and 6 bases at J, with 20 bases in the middle. The germline CDR1 and CDR2 sequences are MDHEN and SYDVKM. This CDR3 comprises 15 residues. As DNA, the CDR3 is TGTGCCAGCGGAACCTCTACGGGACGGGGAAACATTCAGTACTTC. Residues: CASGTSTGRGNIQYF.

This clonotype was counted between two and nine times. The chain uses TRBV7-3 and TRBJ2-5; no definite D call. The CDR3 runs 13 residues. Germline CDR1 SGHTA, CDR2 FQGTGA. The ends were cut back, 0 bases at V and 7 bases at J, with 9 bases in the middle. The CDR3 loop reads CASSLTGVGTQYF. CDR3 nucleotides: TGTGCCAGCAGCTTAACTGGGGTCGGGACCCAGTACTTC.

This clonotype was recorded at least ten times. The genes are TRBV28 and TRBJ1-5, with 9 bases aligning to TRBD1. The CDR3 has 16 amino acids. Trimming removed 5 bases from V and 7 bases from J; junction bases left unmatched: 12. Germline V gives CDR1 MDHEN, CDR2 SYDVKM. This CDR3 is CASSTDRDRVGQPQHF. The CDR3, as DNA: TGTGCCAGCAGTACTGACCGGGACAGGGTTGGGCAGCCCCAGCATTTT.

This clonotype was seen many times. This sequence joins TRBV10-3 and TRBJ2-5, with 11 positions matching TRBD2. Germline V lookup: CDR1 ENHRY, CDR2 SYGVKD. The ends lost 5 bases at V and 1 base at J; junction bases unmatched: 3. CDR3 length equals 15 residues. The CDR3 DNA reads as TGTGCCATCAGTTCCGGGACTAGCGGCCAAGAGACCCAGTACTTC. It encodes CAISSGTSGQETQYF.

CDR3 protein: CASSYPSGSQYF. The CDR3 bases are TGTGCCAGCAGTTACCCTTCCGGGAGTCAGTACTTC. The chain links TRBV6-5 to TRBJ2-7; D perhaps matches TRBD2 (6 bases). Trimming took 2 bases from V and 10 from J, leaving 12 bases between them. This CDR3 spans 12 amino acids. CDR1 MNHEY and CDR2 SVGAGI come from the germline V gene.

This clonotype has a count of ten or more. J is TRBJ2-4 and V is TRBV11-3; 7 bases line up with TRBD2. Germline loops: CDR1 SGHNT, CDR2 YENEEA. The CDR3 covers 17 residues. V trimming: 4 bases; J trimming: 2 bases; junction bases outside the gene matches: 11. This CDR3 is CASSYPGGRRPKNIQYF. In DNA, the CDR3 is TGTGCCAGCAGCTACCCGGGGGGACGGAGACCCAAAAACATTCAGTACTTC.

Ten or more counts support this clonotype. CDR3 protein: CSANDRVGYTF. The CDR3 nucleotides read TGCAGTGCAAACGACAGGGTGGGCTACACCTTC. This chain joins TRBV20-1 and TRBJ1-2; TRBD1 agrees at 7 bases. The CDR3 length is 11 residues. Germline loops: CDR1 DFQATT, CDR2 SNEGSKA (reference sequence). The trim removed 6 bases at V and 8 bases at J, leaving 6 bases unmatched.

This clonotype was picked up a small number of times. The rearrangement uses TRBV10-3 and TRBJ2-5, with D perhaps matching TRBD2 (5 bases). V lost 6 bases, J lost 3 bases, and 8 bases lay in between. The germline V gene has CDR1 ENHRY and CDR2 SYGVKD. CDR3 length equals 12 residues. The DNA for the CDR3 is TGTGCCATCAGGGGGAGCGAAGAGACCCAGTACTTC. Its translation is CAIRGSEETQYF.

This clonotype was counted many times. This chain links TRBV28 with TRBJ1-5; the D gene is possibly TRBD1 (6 bases). CDR3 length: 14 residues. From germline, CDR1 is MDHEN and CDR2 SYDVKM. V was cut by 5 bases and J by 8 bases, with 16 bases left in between. CDR3 sequence reads: CASSLPQGREPQHF. In nucleotides, the CDR3 is TGTGCCAGCAGTCTACCTCAGGGGCGGGAGCCCCAGCATTTT. Using reference TRBV28 and TRBJ1-5 for the parts outside the CDR3, the full variable domain is DVKVTQSSRYLVKRTGEKVFLECVQDMDHENMFWYRQDPGLGLRLIYFSYDVKMKEKGDIPEGYSVSREKKERFSLILESASTNQTSMYLCASSLPQGREPQHFGDGTRLSIL.

The V gene is TRBV20-1, the J gene TRBJ1-5, with TRBD1 matching 8 bases. The CDR3 extends over 14 amino acids. CDR1 and CDR2 from the germline V gene are DFQATT and SNEGSKA (reference sequence). V shed 1 base, J shed 7 bases, and the junction held 6 bases outside the gene matches. The chain's CDR3 is CSARAGGVGQPQHF. The CDR3 DNA sequence: TGCAGTGCTAGAGCAGGGGGCGTAGGGCAGCCCCAGCATTTT.

This clonotype occurred many times. This chain joins TRBV9 and TRBJ1-4, with D possibly TRBD1 on 5 matching bases. The CDR3 runs to 19 residues. Trimming shortened V by 3 bases and J by 4 bases, and 25 bases separated the two germline ends. The germline gives CDR1 SGDLS, CDR2 YYNGEE. The CDR3 bases are TGTGCCAGCAGCGGGGAAGACAGTCCCTTCGCTCCTGATAATGAAAAACTGTTTTTT. Translated, it gives CASSGEDSPFAPDNEKLFF. The whole variable domain, remainder taken from reference TRBV9 and TRBJ1-4, is DSGVTQTPKHLITATGQRVTLRCSPRSGDLSVYWYQQSLDQGLQFLIQYYNGEERAKGNILERFSAQQFPDLHSELNLSSLELGDSALYFCASSGEDSPFAPDNEKLFFGSGTQLSVL.

In its sample, this clonotype was seen once. This chain links TRBV6-2 or TRBV6-3 with TRBJ1-6; TRBD1 agrees at 9 bases. Germline V gene lookup returns CDR1 MNHEY and CDR2 SVGEGT. Trimming at V came to 6 bases and at J to 6 bases, leaving 6 bases not matched to a gene. CDR3 length: 15 residues. CDR3 residues: CASRPGQGFNSPLHF. As DNA, the CDR3 is TGTGCCAGCAGACCCGGACAGGGGTTTAATTCACCCCTCCACTTT.

In this sample, this clonotype turned up a few times. The genes are TRBV3-1 and TRBJ2-5, with D perhaps matching TRBD1 (5 bases). Trimming stripped 2 bases from V and 5 bases from J, with 9 bases between. Germline V gene sequence: CDR1 LGHDT, CDR2 YNNKEL (reference sequence). CDR3 length equals 13 residues. The CDR3 spells CASSQWGDETQYF. DNA of the CDR3: TGTGCCAGCAGCCAATGGGGCGATGAGACCCAGTACTTC.

This sequence joins TRBV9 and TRBJ1-1; no clear D gene. V lost 1 base and J lost 6, with 10 bases in between. CDR3 length: 13 amino acids. Germline V lookup: CDR1 SGDLS, CDR2 YYNGEE. The CDR3 sequence: CASSVYQRSEAFF. The CDR3 DNA is TGTGCCAGCAGCGTATATCAGAGATCTGAAGCTTTCTTT.

The sample holds a few counts of this clonotype. The chain links TRBV7-9 to TRBJ2-2; 12 positions agree with TRBD1. CDR1 SEHNR and CDR2 FQNEAQ come from the germline V gene (reference sequence). The CDR3 covers 17 residues. V lost 4 bases, J lost 6 bases, and 9 bases stayed unmatched. In DNA, the CDR3 is TGTGCCAGCAGCTCGGGACAGGGGGCTCCCATGGCCGGGGAGCTGTTTTTT. Translation gives CASSSGQGAPMAGELFF.

As DNA, the CDR3 is TGTGCCAGCAGCCCTGGTCGGCATGAGCAGTTCTTC. This gives the protein CASSPGRHEQFF. The chain combines TRBV7-3 with TRBJ2-1, with D hard to call. Trimming left V 5 bases short and J 8 bases short, with 10 bases between. CDR1 is SGHTA, CDR2 FQGTGA, per germline. The CDR3 length is 12 residues.

V usage is TRBV20-1 and J usage is TRBJ1-5; no clear D. The CDR3 is 14 residues long. V lost 3 bases to trimming and J lost 7 bases, with 16 bases between them. CDR1 and CDR2 (germline): DFQATT, SNEGSKA (reference sequence). This CDR3 is CSASPTRDRQPQHF. The CDR3, as DNA: TGCAGTGCTAGTCCCACACGGGATCGACAGCCCCAGCATTTT.